This entry is about one T cell receptor (beta chain). What it binds is not known. These data belong to a study of T cell responses to AZD1222 COVID-19 vaccine. Sequencing used immunoSEQ multiplex PCR; TCRdb keeps in-frame clones, though not all of them. The sample has roughly 96,000 clones, nearly 90% seen once. Germline V gene lookup returns CDR1 KGHSH and CDR2 LQKENI. V shed 2 bases, J shed 5 bases, and the junction held 9 bases outside the gene matches. The CDR3 totals 16 residues. Study outcomes and limitations: Unmutated regions of variants are reportedly targeted by nearly half of spike-specific TCRs. The CD4 TCRs associated with vaccination extended across spike and predominated at 160-218 and 743-854. Among the donors, most were white British and more were female, and clonal diversity was possibly underestimated. Two AZD1222 administrations were followed by greater Spike-specific TCR breadth and depth.

This sequence originates from an adult in good health. The sequences come from peripheral blood, collected on day 0 of AZD1222 vaccination. This chain connects TRBV18 to TRBJ1-3, with 7 positions matching TRBD1. The CDR3 coding sequence is TGTGCCAGCTCACCAGATGGACAGGTTAATAGAAACACCATATATTTT. It is translated as CASSPDGQVNRNTIYF.